This TCR beta chain appears in the sequencing data of a study of CD8+CD57+ T cells in acquired aplastic anemia. Whole-study findings and limits: Found in both controls and patients were around 31 CD8+ CDR3 sequences.

On this clonotype itself: Its antigen is not identified.

Both TCR beta VDJ combination and CDR3 sequence profiling were carried out. Genomic DNA was the template for this profiling. TCRdb itself ran the reads through MiXCR, one entry per CDR3 protein. Of 100,000 to 120,000 distinct CDR3 sequences listed, about half are singletons. Germline CDR1 and CDR2: MGHDK and SYGVNS. The length of the CDR3 is 13 residues. V was cut by 8 bases and J by 4 bases, with 14 bases left in between. The V gene is TRBV25-1, the J gene TRBJ1-2; possibly TRBD1 for D (5 bases). The receptor was derived from a human donor in good health, serving as a control. Sequenced sample: sorted CD4+, CD8+, or CD8+CD57+ T cells (not recorded which) from PBMCs. The CDR3, as DNA: TGTGCCAGCGCCAGCGGGGGGACCTATGGCTACACCTTC. The encoded protein is CASASGGTYGYTF.